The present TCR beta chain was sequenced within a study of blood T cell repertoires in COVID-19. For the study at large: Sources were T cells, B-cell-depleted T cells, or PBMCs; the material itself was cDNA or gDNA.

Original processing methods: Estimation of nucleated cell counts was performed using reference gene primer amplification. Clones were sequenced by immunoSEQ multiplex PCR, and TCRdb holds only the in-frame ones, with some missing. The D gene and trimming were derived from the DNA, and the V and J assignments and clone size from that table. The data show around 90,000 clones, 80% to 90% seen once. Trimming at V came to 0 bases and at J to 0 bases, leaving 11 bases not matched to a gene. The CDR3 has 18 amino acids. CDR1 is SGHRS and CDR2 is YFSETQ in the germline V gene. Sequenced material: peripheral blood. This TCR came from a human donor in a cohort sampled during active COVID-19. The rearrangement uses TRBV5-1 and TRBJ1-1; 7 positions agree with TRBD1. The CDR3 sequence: CASSLGTGSLLMNTEAFF. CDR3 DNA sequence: TGCGCCAGCAGCTTGGGGACAGGAAGCCTCCTTATGAACACTGAAGCTTTCTTT.